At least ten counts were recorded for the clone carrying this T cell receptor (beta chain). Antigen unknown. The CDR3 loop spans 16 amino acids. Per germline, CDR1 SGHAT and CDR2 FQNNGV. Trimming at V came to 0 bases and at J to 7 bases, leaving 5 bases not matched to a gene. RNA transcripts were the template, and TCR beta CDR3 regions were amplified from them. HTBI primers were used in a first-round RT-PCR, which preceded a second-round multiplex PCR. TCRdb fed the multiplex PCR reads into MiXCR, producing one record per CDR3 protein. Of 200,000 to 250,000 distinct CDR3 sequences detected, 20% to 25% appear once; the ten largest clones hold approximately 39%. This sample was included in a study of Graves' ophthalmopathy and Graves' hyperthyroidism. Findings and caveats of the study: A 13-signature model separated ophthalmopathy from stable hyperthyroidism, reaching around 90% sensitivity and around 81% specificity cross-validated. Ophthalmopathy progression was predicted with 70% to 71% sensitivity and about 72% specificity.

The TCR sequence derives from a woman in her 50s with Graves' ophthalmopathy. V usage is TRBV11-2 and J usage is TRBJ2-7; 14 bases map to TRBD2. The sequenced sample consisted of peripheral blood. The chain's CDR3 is CASSLDQRLAGGEQYF. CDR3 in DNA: TGTGCCAGCAGCTTAGATCAGAGACTAGCGGGAGGGGAGCAGTACTTC. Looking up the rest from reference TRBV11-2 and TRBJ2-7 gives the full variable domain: EAGVAQSPRYKIIEKRQSVAFWCNPISGHATLYWYQQILGQGPKLLIQFQNNGVVDDSQLPKDRFSAERLKGVDSTLKIQPAKLEDSAVYLCASSLDQRLAGGEQYFGPGTRLTVT.